This T cell receptor (beta chain) came from a study of OX40 agonist ivuxolimab in advanced cancers. Study in general: Clinicians treated patients with ivuxolimab, an agonistic anti-OX40 (CD134) antibody. The study enrolled dose-escalation patients with hepatocellular carcinoma, melanoma, renal cell or head and neck cancer.

Study-wide results and limits: The CD4+ and CD8+ T cells in the blood had expanded clonally by week 6 at 0.1 to 3.0 mg/kg.

TCRdb keeps only in-frame clones here, not all; method: immunoSEQ multiplex PCR. The data contain 65,000 to 90,000 clones, 70% to 90% of them singletons. A word on this clone: The antigen remains undetermined.

Sequenced material: CD4+ or CD8+ T cells sorted from blood, taken in a trial of the OX40 agonist ivuxolimab. This receptor was obtained from an adult with an advanced solid tumor such as melanoma, head and neck, liver or kidney cancer.

This chain's CDR3 is CASSTRTGGDQPQHF. CDR3 coding DNA: TGTGCCAGTAGTACTCGGACAGGGGGAGATCAGCCCCAGCATTTT. The chain joins TRBV19 to TRBJ1-5; 10 positions agree with TRBD1. Germline CDR1 reads LNHDA; CDR2 reads SQIVND (reference sequence). Germline trimming cut 4 bases from V and 5 bases from J; bases unmatched to any gene: 5. The CDR3 consists of 15 residues.